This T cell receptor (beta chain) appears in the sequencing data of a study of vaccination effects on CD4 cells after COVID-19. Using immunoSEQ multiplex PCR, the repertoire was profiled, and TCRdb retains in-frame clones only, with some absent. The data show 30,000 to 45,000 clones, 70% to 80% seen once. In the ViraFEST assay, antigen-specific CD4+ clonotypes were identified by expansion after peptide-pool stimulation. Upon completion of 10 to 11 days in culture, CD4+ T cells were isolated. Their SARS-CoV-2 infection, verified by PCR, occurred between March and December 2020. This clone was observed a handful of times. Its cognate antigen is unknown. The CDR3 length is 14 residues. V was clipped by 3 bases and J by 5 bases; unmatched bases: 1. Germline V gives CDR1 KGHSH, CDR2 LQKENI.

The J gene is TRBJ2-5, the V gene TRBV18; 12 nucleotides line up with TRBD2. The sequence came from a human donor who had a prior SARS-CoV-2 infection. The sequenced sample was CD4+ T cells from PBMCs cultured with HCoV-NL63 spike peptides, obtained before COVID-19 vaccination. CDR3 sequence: CASSPGLAGETQYF. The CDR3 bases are TGTGCCAGCTCACCCGGACTAGCGGGGGAGACCCAGTACTTC.